The following is a T cell receptor beta chain sequence with its context. Data came from immunoSEQ multiplex PCR; TCRdb stores just in-frame clones and leaves some out. The sample shows some 15,000 clones, 35% to 50% of them seen only once. The data were taken from a study of neoadjuvant anti-PD-1 for oral cavity cancer. In germline, CDR1 is SGHNT, CDR2 YYREEE (reference sequence). V was cut by 2 bases and J by 4 bases, with 12 bases left in between. CDR3 length: 15 amino acids. Time point defined: after neoadjuvant nivolumab, at surgical resection. The J gene is TRBJ1-4, the V gene TRBV5-4, with D possibly TRBD1 on 6 matching bases. The clonotype was recovered from a person aged 40 to 85 with oral cavity squamous cell carcinoma. The material sequenced was tumor tissue, taken after nivolumab (anti-PD-1) treatment. The CDR3 DNA is TGTGCCAGCAGCTTCTTTGGGGGCGATAATGAAAAACTGTTTTTT. Its translation: CASSFFGGDNEKLFF. The full variable domain, in which reference TRBV5-4 and TRBJ1-4 provide the parts outside the CDR3, is ETGVTQSPTHLIKTRGQQVTLRCSSQSGHNTVSWYQQALGQGPQFIFQYYREEENGRGNFPPRFSGLQFPNYSSELNVNALELDDSALYLCASSFFGGDNEKLFFGSGTQLSVL.